This T cell receptor (beta chain) was observed in a study of CD8+ T cells in alopecia areata. For the study at large: Patients received oral tofacitinib, 5 to 10 mg twice daily, for moderate-to-severe alopecia areata. General study results and limits: TCR sharing was clearer in mice than between patients, perhaps partly owing to patient HLA diversity. Higher clonality was seen in lesional scalp than in normal scalp, especially in alopecia totalis/universalis.

CDR3 length: 11 residues. Germline V lookup: CDR1 SEHNR, CDR2 FQNEAQ (reference sequence). V was trimmed by 0 bases and J by 6 bases, leaving 3 bases between them. Reverse transcribed after extraction, RNA yielded cDNA as the sequencing template. Assay used: immunoSEQ multiplex PCR; TCRdb lists only in-frame clones, some missing. The sample has approximately 89,000 clones, about 40% seen once; the top ten hold about 0.79%. Alopecia areata patients had lesional scalp punch biopsies and peripheral blood taken from them. This clone has only a few counts. Its cognate antigen is unknown. Source material: CD4+ T cells sorted from blood. This clonotype originated in a human donor with alopecia areata. The rearrangement links TRBV7-9 to TRBJ2-7; D is undetermined. The CDR3 spells CASSLAAEQYF. The CDR3 coding sequence is TGTGCCAGCAGCTTAGCTGCCGAGCAGTACTTC. The whole variable domain, remainder taken from reference TRBV7-9 and TRBJ2-7, is DTGVSQNPRHKITKRGQNVTFRCDPISEHNRLYWYRQTLGQGPEFLTYFQNEAQLEKSRLLSDRFSAERPKGSFSTLEIQRTEQGDSAMYLCASSLAAEQYFGPGTRLTVT.